This T cell receptor beta chain was found in a study of blood T cell repertoires in COVID-19 (dated by TCRdb to 2019 to 2021). Background for the entire study: Samples from collaborators originated in the United States, Italy and Spain and spanned both the acute and convalescent phases of COVID-19. The prospective study material was composed of cDNA or gDNA derived from T cells, B-cell-depleted T cells, or PBMCs. Deeply sampled blood TCRbeta repertoires from subjects exposed to, actively infected with, or recovered from COVID-19 were included in the dataset. The repertoires were made available in a free public database intended to serve as a resource for research on the immune response to SARS-CoV-2. The samples were drawn from the first 160 participants of the ongoing ImmuneRACE study and from some 1,300 subjects provided by 6 global collaborators. A de-identified subject ID, COVID-19 status, age in years and sex were almost always included in the sample metadata. HLA class I and class II types, where available, came from metadata supplied by the sample provider rather than from assay-based typing.

Study-level results and caveats: The amount of clinical and demographic metadata varied by source and participant and was provided uncurated.

The immunoSEQ Assay, a bias-controlled multiplex PCR, was used to amplify TCRbeta CDR3 regions from genomic DNA. Processing in the source paper ran as follows. The number of nucleated cells in each sample was estimated from the amplification of reference gene primers within the assay. To quantify the absolute abundance of each unique TCRbeta CDR3 rearrangement, sequence reads were collapsed and filtered. For each sample, productive Simpson clonality was calculated by taking the square root of Simpson's diversity index across productive rearrangements. The immuneACCESS repertoire file appears here via TCRdb, limited to in-frame rearrangements. These files lack a portion of the clones; in checked studies, under half of the deficit traces to unresolved V genes, and the cause of the others is not known. V and J calls and clone size are those listed in that table; D and trimming were worked out from the DNA. In all, the sample holds 200,000 to 250,000 clones, and more than 70% of those were seen once. The top ten clones comprise about 4% of the sample.

This clone showed up just a few times. This receptor's antigen is unknown. Base quality data are lacking; no much larger clone is found one base away. Enrolling through a virtual design, the prospective study's participants ranged in age from roughly 18 to 95 years and lived across some 22 United States geographic areas. To assign participants to cohorts, the prospective study relied on clinical history that participants themselves reported in a screening survey and a study questionnaire. Mobile phlebotomists in the prospective study collected whole blood, serum and a nasopharyngeal or oropharyngeal swab from every participant. Prospective study participants could optionally give additional blood draws and questionnaires over an approximately two-month period. Blood samples from the prospective study were shipped frozen or at room temperature prior to DNA extraction. From its cysteine to its phenylalanine, the CDR3 spans 13 amino acids. Just the 39-base CDR3 DNA is kept, in frame starting at base 1. V and J lose 6 bases and 5 bases, and a span of 14 bases separates them. CDR1 and CDR2, per the germline V gene (reference sequence), are SEHNR and FQNEAQ.

The rearranged segments are TRBV7-9 and TRBJ2-7, and TRBD2 may be the D gene, going by 6 matching bases. The sequencing input was PBMCs or T cells enriched from blood (not recorded which). The TCR comes from a man aged 25-45 years with acute COVID-19. The DNA reads TGTGCCAGCAGTTACGGGGGTAGGAACGAGCAGTACTTC. This codes for CASSYGGRNEQYF.